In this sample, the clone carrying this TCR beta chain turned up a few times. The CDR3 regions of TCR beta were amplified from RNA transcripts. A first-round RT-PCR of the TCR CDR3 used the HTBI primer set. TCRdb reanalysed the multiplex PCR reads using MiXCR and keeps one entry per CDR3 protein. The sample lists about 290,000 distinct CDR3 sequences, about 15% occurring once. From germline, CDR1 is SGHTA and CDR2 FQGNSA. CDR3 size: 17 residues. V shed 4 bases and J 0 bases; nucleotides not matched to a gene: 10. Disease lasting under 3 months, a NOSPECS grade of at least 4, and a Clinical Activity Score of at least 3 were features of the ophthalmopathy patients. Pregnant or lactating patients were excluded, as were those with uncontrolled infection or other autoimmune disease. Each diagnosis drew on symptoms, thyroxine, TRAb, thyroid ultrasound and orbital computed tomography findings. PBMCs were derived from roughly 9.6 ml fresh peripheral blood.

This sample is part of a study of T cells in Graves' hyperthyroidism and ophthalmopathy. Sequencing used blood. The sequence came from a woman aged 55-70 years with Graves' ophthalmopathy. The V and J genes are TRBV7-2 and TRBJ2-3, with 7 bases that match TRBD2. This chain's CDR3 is CASSSSGGRYSTDTQYF. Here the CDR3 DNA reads TGTGCCAGCAGCTCATCTGGCGGGAGATATAGCACAGATACGCAGTATTTT.